These 17 T cell receptor beta chains share one sample of origin, sequenced in a study of post-analysis software for immune sequencing data (dated by TCRdb to the mid-2010s). Broad study findings and their caveats: Significantly higher frequencies in patients than in controls were found for roughly five TRBV segments, including TRBV5-6, TRBV5-1 and TRBV20-1.

No antigens are known for them. Library method: PCR. Instrument used: Illumina HiSeq 2500. To reduce PCR and sequencing biases, unique molecular identifiers were incorporated into the TCR beta cDNA libraries. In TCRdb, the public reads were trimmed at Q25 with fastp and aligned with MiXCR, with productive beta chains retained. Rows are combined by CDR3 protein, so each entry shows the most common genes and DNA. The sample table lists roughly 700,000 distinct CDR3 sequences, 25% to 30% of them with a count of one. The biggest ten clones account for approximately 0.55% of the sample. The sample was blood. Source of these receptors: a girl aged 5 to 17 with multiple sclerosis.

This clonotype has more than one count but fewer than ten. V gene TRBV5-1 combines with J gene TRBJ1-1; D remains ambiguous. Germline assignment: CDR1 SGHRS and CDR2 YFSETQ. The CDR3 runs 14 residues. Trimming removed 4 bases from V and 2 bases from J, with 12 bases in between. The CDR3 region has the DNA TGCGCCAGCAGCCCAACCCGGGTTAACACTGAAGCTTTCTTT. This gives the protein CASSPTRVNTEAFF.

The chain links TRBV20-1 to TRBJ2-5; 11 bases are a match to TRBD2. Unmatched junction bases numbered 19, after V lost 0 bases and J lost 7 bases. Germline V CDR1 and CDR2: DFQATT, SNEGSKA (reference sequence). This CDR3 is 19 amino acids long. The CDR3 loop reads CSARDWVSGGAGVIGTQYF. CDR3 sequence (DNA): TGCAGTGCTAGAGATTGGGTTAGCGGGGGGGCCGGAGTCATCGGGACCCAGTACTTC.

To note about this clonotype: A read error may produce the germline difference seen at one junction end. J is TRBJ2-7 and V is TRBV28; 14 bases line up with TRBD2. The germline gives CDR1 MDHEN, CDR2 SYDVKM. This CDR3 spans 12 amino acids. Written as DNA, the CDR3 is TGTGCCAGCGGGACTAGCGGGAGCGAGCGGTACTTC. Translation gives CASGTSGSERYF. Filled out from reference TRBV28 and TRBJ2-7, the complete variable domain reads DVKVTQSSRYLVKRTGEKVFLECVQDMDHENMFWYRQDPGLGLRLIYFSYDVKMKEKGDIPEGYSVSREKKERFSLILESASTNQTSMYLCASGTSGSERYFGPGTRLTVT.

This clonotype was recorded many times. V gene TRBV20-1 combines with J gene TRBJ2-7; D possibly corresponds to TRBD2 (6 bases). V was pared by 5 bases and J by 7 bases, with 21 bases between. Per the germline V gene, CDR1 is DFQATT and CDR2 is SNEGSKA (reference sequence). CDR3 length: 14 amino acids. The DNA of the CDR3 is TGCAGTGCTGAAACTTCCGTCGGGGGAGTAGAGCAGTACTTC. Translating it yields CSAETSVGGVEQYF.

The table lists this clonotype with a few counts. The rearrangement joins TRBV4-3 to TRBJ2-7, with D perhaps matching TRBD1 (6 bases). The V end lost 0 bases, the J end lost 6 bases, and 15 bases lay between the germline ends. The CDR3 has 15 amino acids. The germline V gene has CDR1 LGHNA and CDR2 YSLEER. CDR3 residues: CASSQDQGRGSEQYF. The DNA for the CDR3 is TGCGCCAGCAGCCAAGATCAGGGCAGGGGAAGCGAGCAGTACTTC.

Comments on this clonotype: This may come from a read error, since a much larger clone is one base off. This chain links TRBV29-1 with TRBJ1-2, with 9 bases aligning to TRBD1. CDR1 and CDR2 (germline): SQVTM, ANQGSEA. CDR3 length: 12 residues. CDR3 DNA sequence: TGCAGCGCTGAAGGGACAGGGTTTGGCTACACCTTC. Residues: CSAEGTGFGYTF. Drawing the rest from reference TRBV29-1 and TRBJ1-2, the complete variable domain is SAVISQKPSRDICQRGTSLTIQCQVDSQVTMMFWYRQQPGQSLTLIATANQGSEATYESGFVIDKFPISRPNLTFSTLTVSNMSPEDSSIYLCSAEGTGFGYTFGSGTRLTVV.

The V gene is TRBV7-9, the J gene TRBJ1-1; D is undetermined. The CDR3 consists of 12 residues. Trimming removed 7 bases at V and 0 bases at J, with 6 bases between. The germline V gene encodes CDR1 SEHNR and CDR2 FQNEAQ (reference sequence). The CDR3 loop reads CASTLLNTEAFF. The CDR3 region has the DNA TGTGCCAGCACCCTATTGAACACTGAAGCTTTCTTT.

This clonotype was found a few times. V and J are TRBV20-1 and TRBJ1-5, with 7 bases matching TRBD1. The V gene end was trimmed by 6 bases and the J gene end by 2 bases; junction bases not matched to a gene: 16. The germline CDR1 and CDR2 sequences are DFQATT and SNEGSKA (reference sequence). CDR3 length equals 17 residues. CDR3 sequence: CSASRGRQGFRNQPQHF. In DNA, the CDR3 is TGCAGTGCAAGTCGCGGGCGACAGGGTTTCCGCAATCAGCCCCAGCATTTT.

The chain joins TRBV7-7 to TRBJ2-2; 7 bases map to TRBD2. J was trimmed by 2 bases and V by 5 bases; bases with no gene match: 8. The CDR3 contains 16 residues. CDR1 is SSHAT, CDR2 FNYEAQ, per germline (reference sequence). CDR3 coding DNA: TGTGCCAGCAGCCATCCTCGGGGGGTCAACACCGGGGAGCTGTTTTTT. It translates to CASSHPRGVNTGELFF. Together with reference TRBV7-7 and TRBJ2-2, the CDR3 gives the full variable domain: GAGVSQSPRYKVTKRGQDVTLRCDPISSHATLYWYQQALGQGPEFLTYFNYEAQPDKSGLPSDRFSAERPEGSISTLTIQRTEQRDSAMYRCASSHPRGVNTGELFFGEGSRLTVL.

This clonotype has only a few counts. The V and J genes are TRBV12-3 or TRBV12-4 and TRBJ2-1, with TRBD1 as a possible D gene (6 bases). The CDR3 runs 12 residues. V gave up 5 bases and J gave up 12 bases, with 14 bases separating them. The CDR3, as DNA: TGTGCCAGCAGTCAGCTACAGGGAAGGCAGTTCTTC. Translated, it gives CASSQLQGRQFF.

This sequence joins TRBV5-1 and TRBJ1-6; D unclear. The CDR3 runs 15 residues. Trimming took 1 base from V and 5 from J, leaving 10 bases between them. CDR1 and CDR2 from the germline V gene are SGHRS and YFSETQ. The CDR3 loop is CASSLNVHNNSPLHF. The CDR3 nucleotides are TGCGCCAGCAGCTTGAATGTACATAATAATTCACCCCTCCACTTT.

This clonotype has more than one count but fewer than ten. This CDR3 reads CASSSGPGPQQETQYF. DNA for the CDR3: TGCGCCAGCAGCTCGGGGCCTGGGCCGCAACAAGAGACCCAGTACTTC. The chain recombines TRBV5-1 with TRBJ2-5; D tentatively reads TRBD1 or TRBD2 (5 bases each). CDR3 length: 16 amino acids. Germline CDR1 is SGHRS and CDR2 is YFSETQ. Trimming cost V 3 bases and J 2 bases, with 17 bases left between them.

This rearrangement joins TRBV29-1 to TRBJ1-1; possible D gene TRBD1, 6 bases. The CDR3 sequence is 11 residues long. V was clipped by 5 bases and J by 6 bases, with 10 bases between them. Germline V CDR1 and CDR2: SQVTM, ANQGSEA. The chain's CDR3 is CSVLRGPEAFF. The CDR3 DNA follows: TGCAGCGTTCTCAGGGGCCCTGAAGCTTTCTTT.

In its sample, this clonotype was seen many times. The J gene is TRBJ2-1, the V gene TRBV29-1; either TRBD1 or TRBD2 may supply D (5 bases each). This CDR3 has 12 residues. V lost 7 bases and J 2 bases, leaving 9 bases between the germline ends. Per germline, CDR1 SQVTM and CDR2 ANQGSEA. CDR3 loop: CSDLGPYNEQFF. The CDR3 DNA sequence: TGCAGCGACCTGGGACCCTACAATGAGCAGTTCTTC.

This clonotype occurred a few times. The V gene is TRBV20-1, the J gene TRBJ2-5; either TRBD1 or TRBD2 may supply D (5 bases each). Germline CDR1 reads DFQATT; CDR2 reads SNEGSKA (reference sequence). The CDR3 is 13 amino acids. The V end was cut by 4 bases, the J end by 12 bases, with 21 bases between. The CDR3 loop is CSATTGTRHIEYF. The CDR3 DNA follows: TGCAGTGCTACCACCGGGACCAGACATATCGAGTACTTC.

Only a few counts were recorded for this clonotype. The CDR3 reads CASSQYSSGANVLTF. For the CDR3, the DNA is TGCGCCAGCAGCCAATACAGCTCTGGGGCCAACGTCCTGACTTTC. The V and J genes are TRBV4-1 and TRBJ2-6; D not certain. The germline gives CDR1 MGHRA, CDR2 YSYEKL. The CDR3 is made up of 15 amino acids. V shed 2 bases and J shed 0 bases, with 5 bases lying between them.

The chain carries TRBV9 and TRBJ2-3, with 9 positions matching TRBD1. From germline, CDR1 is SGDLS and CDR2 YYNGEE. The trim removed 4 bases at V and 1 base at J, leaving 7 bases unmatched. This CDR3 has 16 residues. CDR3 in amino acids: CASSTRRTGGTDTQYF. CDR3 DNA: TGTGCCAGCAGCACCAGACGGACAGGGGGCACAGATACGCAGTATTTT.